These 20 T cell receptor beta chains were sequenced from one sample in a study of OX40 agonist ivuxolimab in advanced cancers. Clones were read by immunoSEQ multiplex PCR, and TCRdb kept only the in-frame ones, dropping some. The sample contains more than 30,000 clones, about 81% of which appear only once. Sequencing was performed on CD4+ or CD8+ T cells sorted from blood, taken in a trial of the OX40 agonist ivuxolimab. Source of these receptors: an adult with an advanced solid tumor such as melanoma, head and neck, liver or kidney cancer.

This chain connects TRBV5-6 to TRBJ1-2; D not certain. V was pared by 2 bases and J by 3 bases, with 11 bases between. Per germline, CDR1 SGHDT and CDR2 YYEEEE. This CDR3 contains 14 residues. The CDR3 sequence is CASSFIQVDYGYTF. CDR3 bases: TGTGCCAGCAGCTTTATCCAGGTTGACTATGGCTACACCTTC.

On this clone itself: One end of the junction fails to match germline, which may point to a read error. The V call is TRBV7-7, the J call TRBJ2-2, with a tentative D call TRBD2 (6 bases). The CDR3 runs 14 residues. CDR1 and CDR2 (germline): SSHAT, FNYEAQ (reference sequence). CDR3 sequence reads: CASSPGTNTGELFF. The CDR3 nucleotides are TGTGCTAGCAGCCCGGGGACTAACACCGGGGAGCTGTTTTTT.

By share of the sample, this clone is medium-sized. The chain employs TRBV5-6 and TRBJ2-2; possibly TRBD1 for D (6 bases). This CDR3 is 17 amino acids long. The V and J ends lost 2 bases and 3 bases respectively, with 17 bases between them. Germline-derived CDR1 and CDR2 are SGHDT and YYEEEE. The CDR3 bases are TGTGCCAGCAGCTTTGGGCAGGGGTGGACTGACACCGGGGAGCTGTTTTTT. The encoded protein is CASSFGQGWTDTGELFF.

The chain carries TRBV6-5 and TRBJ2-7, with D possibly being TRBD1 (5 bases). CDR3 length equals 15 residues. The V end was cut by 0 bases, the J end by 0 bases, with 9 bases between. Germline CDR1 and CDR2: MNHEY and SVGAGI. The DNA of the CDR3 is TGTGCCAGCAGTTACTCTTTCGACAGCTCCTACGAGCAGTACTTC. It translates to CASSYSFDSSYEQYF.

The chain uses TRBV6-5 and TRBJ1-2; 8 positions match TRBD1. CDR1 MNHEY and CDR2 SVGAGI come from the germline V gene. V lost 6 bases and J lost 4; bases outside the gene matches: 7. The CDR3 is 14 amino acids. CDR3 protein: CASRKTGVSYGYTF. The CDR3, as DNA: TGTGCCAGCAGGAAGACAGGGGTCTCCTATGGCTACACCTTC.

This clone was counted a few times. The CDR3 region has the DNA TGCGCCAGCAGCCAAGAAAGGATTAACTACGAGCAGTACTTC. The encoded protein is CASSQERINYEQYF. The V call is TRBV4-3, the J call TRBJ2-7, with D uncertain. Germline V gene data show CDR1 as LGHNA and CDR2 as YSLEER. Trimming removed 0 bases from V and 3 bases from J, with 9 bases in between. The CDR3 runs 14 residues.

V gene TRBV19 combines with J gene TRBJ1-2; D is possibly TRBD1 (5 bases). With 7 bases removed from V and 4 bases from J, the gap between germline ends came to 13 bases. Germline V gene sequence: CDR1 LNHDA, CDR2 SQIVND (reference sequence). The CDR3 is 13 amino acids. The CDR3 spells CASNPGTVYGYTF. CDR3 nucleotides: TGTGCCAGTAACCCCGGGACGGTCTATGGCTACACCTTC.

The chain joins TRBV28 to TRBJ2-7, with TRBD2 matching over 10 bases. This CDR3 region has 17 residues. Germline V gives CDR1 MDHEN, CDR2 SYDVKM. Unmatched junction bases numbered 13, after V lost 2 bases and J lost 6 bases. In nucleotides, the CDR3 is TGTGCCAGCAGTTTAAGGAGTGCTAGCGGGAGAGATTCCGAGCAGTACTTC. Translating it yields CASSLRSASGRDSEQYF.

This chain's CDR3 is CASSRDRGQETQYF. The DNA for the CDR3 is TGTGCCAGCAGTCGGGACAGGGGTCAAGAGACCCAGTACTTC. The gene calls are TRBV2 and TRBJ2-5; 10 bases map to TRBD1. The germline gives CDR1 SNHLY, CDR2 FYNNEI. Trimming took 5 bases from V and 2 from J; bases not matched to a gene: 2. The CDR3 runs to 14 residues. Based on the CDR3 plus reference TRBV2 and TRBJ2-5, the full variable domain is EPEVTQTPSHQVTQMGQEVILRCVPISNHLYFYWYRQILGQKVEFLVSFYNNEISEKSEIFDDQFSVERPDGSNFTLKIRSTKLEDSAMYFCASSRDRGQETQYFGPGTRLLVL.

This clone was seen only a few times. V and J are TRBV18 and TRBJ1-1; the D is unclear. Between the trimmed V and J ends, which lost 0 bases and 1 base, there was a span of 9 bases. The CDR3 is made up of 15 amino acids. The V gene's germline CDR1 is KGHSH and CDR2 LQKENI. CDR3 nucleotide sequence: TGTGCCAGCTCACCACCAACGACAAGGAACACTGAAGCTTTCTTT. Its protein is CASSPPTTRNTEAFF.

The chain employs TRBV12-2 and TRBJ1-4. TRBV12-2 constitutes a pseudogene. The CDR3 sequence is 14 residues long. The CDR3 here is CASRRGSDNEKLFF. Written as DNA, the CDR3 is TGTGCAAGTCGTCGGGGGTCCGATAATGAAAAACTGTTTTTT.

This clone was counted a single time. V gene TRBV7-2 combines with J gene TRBJ1-1; D is unclear. The V and J ends lost 3 bases and 4 bases respectively, with 9 bases between them. Germline V lookup: CDR1 SGHTA, CDR2 FQGNSA. CDR3 length equals 13 residues. Here the CDR3 reads CASSFGALTEAFF. The CDR3 region has the DNA TGTGCCAGCAGCTTCGGAGCGCTCACTGAAGCTTTCTTT.

The V call is TRBV5-1, the J call TRBJ1-6, with 9 bases identical to TRBD1. V lost 0 bases to trimming and J lost 6 bases; unmatched junction nucleotides: 4. Germline loops: CDR1 SGHRS, CDR2 YFSETQ. The CDR3 spans 16 residues. CDR3 in amino acids: CASSLGQGERNSPLHF. The CDR3 nucleotides read TGCGCCAGCAGCTTGGGACAGGGGGAGCGTAATTCACCCCTCCACTTT. The full variable domain, with the rest looked up from reference TRBV5-1 and TRBJ1-6, is KAGVTQTPRYLIKTRGQQVTLSCSPISGHRSVSWYQQTPGQGLQFLFEYFSETQRNKGNFPGRFSGRQFSNSRSEMNVSTLELGDSALYLCASSLGQGERNSPLHFGNGTRLTVT.

J is TRBJ2-2 and V is TRBV2; TRBD1 matches at 9 bases. CDR1 is SNHLY and CDR2 is FYNNEI in the germline V gene. Trimming took 6 bases from V and 5 from J; bases not matched to a gene: 7. The CDR3 runs 15 residues. The CDR3 DNA reads as TGTGCCAGCAGATACTTACAGGGGGCAACCGGGGAGCTGTTTTTT. This translates into CASRYLQGATGELFF.

The rearrangement uses TRBV30 and TRBJ2-5; 9 positions agree with TRBD2. This CDR3 spans 16 amino acids. J gave up 3 bases and V 0 bases, and 8 bases lay outside the gene matches. In germline, CDR1 is GTSNPN, CDR2 SVGIG (reference sequence). The CDR3 sequence is CAWSVGGGLAKETQYF. In DNA, the CDR3 is TGTGCCTGGAGTGTAGGCGGAGGACTAGCGAAAGAGACCCAGTACTTC. Looking up the rest from reference TRBV30 and TRBJ2-5 gives the full variable domain: SQTIHQWPATLVQPVGSPLSLECTVEGTSNPNLYWYRQAAGRGLQLLFYSVGIGQISSEVPQNLSASRPQDRQFILSSKKLLLSDSGFYLCAWSVGGGLAKETQYFGPGTRLLVL.

This clone has just a few counts. The rearrangement uses TRBV7-9 and TRBJ1-5, with D possibly being TRBD1 (6 bases). CDR1 and CDR2 from the germline V gene are SEHNR and FQNEAQ (reference sequence). V was clipped by 7 bases and J by 6 bases, with 13 bases between them. The CDR3 runs to 13 residues. The CDR3 here is CASTSGAGQPQHF. For the CDR3, the DNA is TGTGCCAGCACGTCGGGGGCTGGTCAGCCCCAGCATTTT.

The chain combines TRBV6-1 with TRBJ2-1; TRBD2 aligns across 16 bases. The CDR3 consists of 19 residues. Trimming cost V 0 bases and J 2 bases; bases outside gene matches: 4. Germline assignment: CDR1 MNHNS and CDR2 SASEGT. This CDR3 reads CASSEAGTSGRGPYNEQFF. The CDR3 nucleotides read TGTGCCAGCAGTGAAGCTGGGACTAGCGGGAGGGGCCCCTACAATGAGCAGTTCTTC.

The gene calls are TRBV18 and TRBJ1-5; D possibly corresponds to TRBD1 (6 bases). Germline CDR1 is KGHSH and CDR2 is LQKENI. The V gene lost 6 bases and the J gene lost 4 bases, with 13 bases spanning the gap. There are 14 residues in the CDR3. The CDR3 nucleotides are TGTGCCAGCTCCCGGGGGGCGGATAATCAGCCCCAGCATTTT. Its protein product is CASSRGADNQPQHF.

This chain links TRBV6-1 with TRBJ1-5, with unresolved D. Germline CDR1 is MNHNS and CDR2 is SASEGT. This CDR3 comprises 12 residues. Trimming left V 6 bases short and J 4 bases short, with 7 bases between. The CDR3, as DNA: TGTGCCAGCAGCATCATTAATCAGCCCCAGCATTTT. Translation: CASSIINQPQHF.

This clone was counted a few times. This chain uses TRBV7-9 with TRBJ2-1, with D possibly matching TRBD1 (6 bases). Per the germline V gene, CDR1 is SEHNR and CDR2 is FQNEAQ (reference sequence). V was shortened by 6 bases and J by 8 bases, with 26 bases between the two germline ends. The CDR3 runs to 17 residues. CDR3 in DNA: TGTGCCAGCAGACGAAACCCTAGCTTTGGGGGCAACGATGAGCAGTTCTTC. Translation: CASRRNPSFGGNDEQFF.